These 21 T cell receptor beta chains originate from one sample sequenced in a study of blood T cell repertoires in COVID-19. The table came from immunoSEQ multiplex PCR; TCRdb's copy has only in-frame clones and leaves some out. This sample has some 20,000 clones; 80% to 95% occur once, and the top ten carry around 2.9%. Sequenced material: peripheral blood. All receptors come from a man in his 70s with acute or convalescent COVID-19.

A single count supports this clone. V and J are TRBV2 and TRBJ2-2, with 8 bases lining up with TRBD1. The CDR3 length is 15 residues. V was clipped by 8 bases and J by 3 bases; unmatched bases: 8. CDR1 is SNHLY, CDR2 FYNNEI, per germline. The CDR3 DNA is TGTGCCAGCCTCGGACAGGGTCGGGACACCGGGGAGCTGTTTTTT. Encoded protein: CASLGQGRDTGELFF.

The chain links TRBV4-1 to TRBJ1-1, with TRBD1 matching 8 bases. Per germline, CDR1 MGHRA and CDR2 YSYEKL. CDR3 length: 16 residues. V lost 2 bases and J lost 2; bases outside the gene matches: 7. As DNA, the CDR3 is TGCGCCAGCAGCCAACAACCGACAGGGGTAAACACTGAAGCTTTCTTT. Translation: CASSQQPTGVNTEAFF.

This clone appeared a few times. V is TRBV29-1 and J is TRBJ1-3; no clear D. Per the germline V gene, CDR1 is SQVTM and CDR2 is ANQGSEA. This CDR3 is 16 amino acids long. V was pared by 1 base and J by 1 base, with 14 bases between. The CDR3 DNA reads TGCAGCGTTGAAGGGTCGGGTTTGGAATCTGGAAACACCATATATTTT. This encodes CSVEGSGLESGNTIYF. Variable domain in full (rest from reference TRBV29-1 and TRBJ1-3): SAVISQKPSRDICQRGTSLTIQCQVDSQVTMMFWYRQQPGQSLTLIATANQGSEATYESGFVIDKFPISRPNLTFSTLTVSNMSPEDSSIYLCSVEGSGLESGNTIYFGEGSWLTVV.

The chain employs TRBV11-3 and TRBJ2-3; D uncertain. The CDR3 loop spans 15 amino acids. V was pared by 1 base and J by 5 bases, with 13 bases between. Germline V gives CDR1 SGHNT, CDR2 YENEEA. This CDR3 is CASSLGLASRDTQYF. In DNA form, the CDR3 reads TGTGCCAGCAGCTTAGGGCTGGCAAGTCGAGATACGCAGTATTTT.

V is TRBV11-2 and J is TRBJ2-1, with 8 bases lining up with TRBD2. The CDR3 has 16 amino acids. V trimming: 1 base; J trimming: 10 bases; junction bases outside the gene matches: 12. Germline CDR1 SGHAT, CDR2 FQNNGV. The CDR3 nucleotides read TGTGCCAGCAGCTTAGCGTTCTGGACTAGCCGGTCGGAGCAGTTCTTC. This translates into CASSLAFWTSRSEQFF.

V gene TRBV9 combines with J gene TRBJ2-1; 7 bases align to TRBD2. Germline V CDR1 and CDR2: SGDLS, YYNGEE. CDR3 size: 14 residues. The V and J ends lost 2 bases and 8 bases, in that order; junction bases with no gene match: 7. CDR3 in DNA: TGTGCCAGCAGCGTCATCGGACTAGGTGATGAGCAGTTCTTC. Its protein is CASSVIGLGDEQFF.

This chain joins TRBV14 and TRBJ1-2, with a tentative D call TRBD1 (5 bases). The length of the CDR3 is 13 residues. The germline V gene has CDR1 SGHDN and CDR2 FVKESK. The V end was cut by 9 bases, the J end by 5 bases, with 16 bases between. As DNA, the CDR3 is TGTGCCAGGAGGGACGGGGGGGTTTATGGCTACACCTTC. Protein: CARRDGGVYGYTF.

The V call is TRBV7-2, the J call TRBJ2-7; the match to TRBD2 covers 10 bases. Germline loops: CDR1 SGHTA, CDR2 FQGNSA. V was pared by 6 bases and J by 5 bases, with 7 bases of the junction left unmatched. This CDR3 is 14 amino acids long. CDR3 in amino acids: CASRRTSGGNEQYF. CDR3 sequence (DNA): TGTGCCAGCAGGCGGACTAGCGGTGGAAACGAGCAGTACTTC.

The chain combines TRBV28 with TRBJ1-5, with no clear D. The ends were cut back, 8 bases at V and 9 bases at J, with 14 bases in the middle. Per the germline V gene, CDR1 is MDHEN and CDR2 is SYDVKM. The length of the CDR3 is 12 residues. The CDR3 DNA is TGTGCCAGCTCACGAGCCGGTGGGCCCCAGCATTTT. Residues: CASSRAGGPQHF.

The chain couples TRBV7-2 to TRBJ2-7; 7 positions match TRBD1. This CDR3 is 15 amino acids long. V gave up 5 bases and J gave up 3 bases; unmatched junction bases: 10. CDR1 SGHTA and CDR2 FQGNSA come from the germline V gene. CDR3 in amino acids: CASSLRTGSNYEQYF. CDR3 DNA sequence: TGTGCCAGCAGCCTACGGACAGGATCTAACTACGAGCAGTACTTC.

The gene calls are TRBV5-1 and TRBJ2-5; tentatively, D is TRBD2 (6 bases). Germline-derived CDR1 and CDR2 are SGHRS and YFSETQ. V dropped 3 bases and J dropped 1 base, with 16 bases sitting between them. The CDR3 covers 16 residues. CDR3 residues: CASSWGDRDSQETQYF. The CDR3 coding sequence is TGCGCCAGCAGCTGGGGGGATCGGGACTCCCAAGAGACCCAGTACTTC.

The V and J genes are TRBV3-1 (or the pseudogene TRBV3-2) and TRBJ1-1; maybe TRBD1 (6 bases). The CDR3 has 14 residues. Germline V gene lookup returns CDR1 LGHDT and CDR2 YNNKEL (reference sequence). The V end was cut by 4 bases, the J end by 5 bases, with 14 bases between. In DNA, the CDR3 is TGTGCCAGCAGCCTTTACGCAGGGGAAACTGAAGCTTTCTTT. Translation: CASSLYAGETEAFF.

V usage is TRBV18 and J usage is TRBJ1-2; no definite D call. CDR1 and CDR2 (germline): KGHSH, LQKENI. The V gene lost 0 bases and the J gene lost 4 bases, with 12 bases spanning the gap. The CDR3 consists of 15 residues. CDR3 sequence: CASSPPSPLPYGYTF. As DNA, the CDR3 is TGTGCCAGCTCACCACCGTCTCCCCTACCCTATGGCTACACCTTC.

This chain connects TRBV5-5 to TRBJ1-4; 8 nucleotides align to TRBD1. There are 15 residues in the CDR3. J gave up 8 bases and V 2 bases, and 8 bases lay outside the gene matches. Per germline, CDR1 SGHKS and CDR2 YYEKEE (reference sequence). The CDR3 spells CASSFGQGALEKLFF. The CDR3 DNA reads TGTGCCAGCAGCTTTGGTCAGGGGGCATTAGAAAAACTGTTTTTT.

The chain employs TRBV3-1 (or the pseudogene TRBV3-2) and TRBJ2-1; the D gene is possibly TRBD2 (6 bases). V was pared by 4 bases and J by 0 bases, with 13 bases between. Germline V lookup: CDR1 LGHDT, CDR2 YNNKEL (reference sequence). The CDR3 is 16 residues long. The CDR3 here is CASSLLAYSSYNEQFF. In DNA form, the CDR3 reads TGTGCCAGCAGCCTCCTAGCGTACAGCTCCTACAATGAGCAGTTCTTC.

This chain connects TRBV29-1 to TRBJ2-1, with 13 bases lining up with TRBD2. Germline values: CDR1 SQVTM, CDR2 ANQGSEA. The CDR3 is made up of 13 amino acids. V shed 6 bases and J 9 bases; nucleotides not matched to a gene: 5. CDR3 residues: CSVRLAGGGEQFF. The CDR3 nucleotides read TGCAGCGTAAGACTAGCGGGAGGTGGTGAGCAGTTCTTC.

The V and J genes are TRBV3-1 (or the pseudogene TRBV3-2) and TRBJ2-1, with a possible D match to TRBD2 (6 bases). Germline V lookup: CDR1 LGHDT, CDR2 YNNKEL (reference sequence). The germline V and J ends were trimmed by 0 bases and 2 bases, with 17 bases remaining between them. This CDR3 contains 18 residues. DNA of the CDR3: TGTGCCAGCAGCCAAGATCTTATAGGACTAAACACCTACAATGAGCAGTTCTTC. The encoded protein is CASSQDLIGLNTYNEQFF.

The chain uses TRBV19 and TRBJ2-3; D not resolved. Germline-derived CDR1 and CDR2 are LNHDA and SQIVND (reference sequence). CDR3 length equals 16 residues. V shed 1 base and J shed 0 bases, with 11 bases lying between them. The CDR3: CASSIARTFSTDTQYF. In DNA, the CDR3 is TGTGCCAGTAGTATAGCCAGAACCTTTAGCACAGATACGCAGTATTTT.

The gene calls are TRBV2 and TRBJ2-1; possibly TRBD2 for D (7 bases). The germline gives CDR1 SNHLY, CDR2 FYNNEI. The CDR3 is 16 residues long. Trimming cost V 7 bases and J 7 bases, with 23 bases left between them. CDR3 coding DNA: TGTGCCAGCACCAAGGGGGGGCAAGTCAGTATAAATGAGCAGTTCTTC. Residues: CASTKGGQVSINEQFF.

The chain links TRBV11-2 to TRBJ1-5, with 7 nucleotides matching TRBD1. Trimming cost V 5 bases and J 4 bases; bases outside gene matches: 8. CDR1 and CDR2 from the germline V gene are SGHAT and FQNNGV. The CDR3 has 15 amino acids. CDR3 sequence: CASSLSGTANQPQHF. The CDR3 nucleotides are TGTGCCAGCAGCCTATCGGGGACAGCAAATCAGCCCCAGCATTTT.

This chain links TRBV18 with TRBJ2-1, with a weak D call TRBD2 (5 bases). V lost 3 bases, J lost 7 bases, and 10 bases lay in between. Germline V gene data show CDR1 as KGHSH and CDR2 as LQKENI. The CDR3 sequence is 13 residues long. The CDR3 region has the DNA TGTGCCAGCTCACCGAGAGAGCGGAATGAGCAGTTCTTC. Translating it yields CASSPRERNEQFF.